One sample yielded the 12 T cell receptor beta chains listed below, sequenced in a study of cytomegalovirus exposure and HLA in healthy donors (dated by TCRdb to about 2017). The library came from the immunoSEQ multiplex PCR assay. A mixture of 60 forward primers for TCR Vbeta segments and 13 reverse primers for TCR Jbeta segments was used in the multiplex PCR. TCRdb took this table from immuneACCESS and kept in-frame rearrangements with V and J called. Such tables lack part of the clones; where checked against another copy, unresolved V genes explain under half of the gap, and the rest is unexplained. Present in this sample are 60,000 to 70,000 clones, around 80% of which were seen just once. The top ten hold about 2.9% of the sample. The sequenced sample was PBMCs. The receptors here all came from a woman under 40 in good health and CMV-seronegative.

The CDR3 spells CASSLVGYRGGYTF. DNA of the CDR3: TGTGCCAGCAGCTTGGTGGGCTACAGGGGTGGCTACACCTTC. The rearrangement joins TRBV5-4 to TRBJ1-2, with 7 bases aligning to TRBD1. Germline V gene data show CDR1 as SGHNT and CDR2 as YYREEE (reference sequence). The CDR3 length is 14 residues. Unmatched junction bases numbered 6, after V lost 0 bases and J lost 7 bases.

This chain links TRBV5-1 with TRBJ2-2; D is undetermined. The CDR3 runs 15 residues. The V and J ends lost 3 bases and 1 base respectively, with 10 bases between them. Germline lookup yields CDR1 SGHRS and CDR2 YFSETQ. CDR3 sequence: CASSSAAVNTGELFF. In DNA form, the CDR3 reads TGCGCCAGCAGCTCGGCGGCGGTGAACACCGGGGAGCTGTTTTTT.

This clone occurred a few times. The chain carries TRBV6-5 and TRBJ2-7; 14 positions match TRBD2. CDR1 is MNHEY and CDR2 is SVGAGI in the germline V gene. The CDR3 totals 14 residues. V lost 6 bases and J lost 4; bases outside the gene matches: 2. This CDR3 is CASRGTSGGYEQYF. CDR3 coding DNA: TGTGCCAGCAGGGGGACTAGCGGGGGATACGAGCAGTACTTC.

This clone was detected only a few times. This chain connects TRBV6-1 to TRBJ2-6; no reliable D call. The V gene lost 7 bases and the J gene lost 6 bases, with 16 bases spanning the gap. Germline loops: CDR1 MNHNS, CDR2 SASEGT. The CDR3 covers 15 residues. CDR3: CASKEEVAAANVLTF. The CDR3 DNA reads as TGTGCCAGCAAGGAAGAAGTGGCGGCGGCCAACGTCCTGACTTTC.

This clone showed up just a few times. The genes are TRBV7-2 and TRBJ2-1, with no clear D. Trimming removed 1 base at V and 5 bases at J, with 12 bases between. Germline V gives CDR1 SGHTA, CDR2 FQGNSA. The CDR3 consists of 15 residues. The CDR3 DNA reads TGTGCCAGCAGCTTAGTCAGGCCCCTACACAATGAGCAGTTCTTC. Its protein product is CASSLVRPLHNEQFF.

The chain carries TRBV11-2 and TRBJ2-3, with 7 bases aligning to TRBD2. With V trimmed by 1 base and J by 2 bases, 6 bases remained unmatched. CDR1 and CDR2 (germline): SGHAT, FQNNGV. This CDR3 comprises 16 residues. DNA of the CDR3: TGTGCCAGCAGCTTAGGCCGCGGGGGAAACACAGATACGCAGTATTTT. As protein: CASSLGRGGNTDTQYF.

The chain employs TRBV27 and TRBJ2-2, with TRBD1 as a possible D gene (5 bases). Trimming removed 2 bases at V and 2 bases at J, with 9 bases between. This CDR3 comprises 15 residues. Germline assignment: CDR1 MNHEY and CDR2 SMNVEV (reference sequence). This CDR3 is CASSLLQGNTGELFF. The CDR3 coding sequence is TGTGCCAGCAGTTTACTTCAGGGTAACACCGGGGAGCTGTTTTTT.

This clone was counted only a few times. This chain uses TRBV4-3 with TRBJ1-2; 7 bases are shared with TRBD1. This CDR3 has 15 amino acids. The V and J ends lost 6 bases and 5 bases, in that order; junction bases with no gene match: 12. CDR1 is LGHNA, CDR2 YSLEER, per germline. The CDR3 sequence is CASSFREGGEYGYTF. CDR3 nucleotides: TGCGCCAGCAGTTTCAGGGAAGGGGGCGAGTATGGCTACACCTTC.

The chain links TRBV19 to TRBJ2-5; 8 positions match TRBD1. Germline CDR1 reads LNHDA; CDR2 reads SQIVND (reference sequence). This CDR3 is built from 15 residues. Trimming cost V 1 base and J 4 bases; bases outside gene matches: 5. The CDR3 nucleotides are TGTGCCAGTAGTATAGCCGCGGACAGGGCAGAGACCCAGTACTTC. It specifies CASSIAADRAETQYF.

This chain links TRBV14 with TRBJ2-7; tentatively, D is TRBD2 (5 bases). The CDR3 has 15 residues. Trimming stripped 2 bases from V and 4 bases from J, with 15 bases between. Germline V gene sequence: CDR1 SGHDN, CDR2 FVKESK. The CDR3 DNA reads TGTGCCAGCAGCCAATCTCCGGGAATTTGGTACGAGCAGTACTTC. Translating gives CASSQSPGIWYEQYF.

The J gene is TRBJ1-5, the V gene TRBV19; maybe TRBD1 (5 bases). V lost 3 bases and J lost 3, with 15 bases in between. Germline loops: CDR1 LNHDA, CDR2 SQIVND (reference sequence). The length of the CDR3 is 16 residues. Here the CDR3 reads CASSISPDTLNQPQHF. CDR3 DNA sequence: TGTGCCAGTAGTATTAGTCCGGACACACTCAATCAGCCCCAGCATTTT.

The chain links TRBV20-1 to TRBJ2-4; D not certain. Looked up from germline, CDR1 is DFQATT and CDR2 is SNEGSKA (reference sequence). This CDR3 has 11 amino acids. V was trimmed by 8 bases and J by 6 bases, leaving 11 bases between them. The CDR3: CSYAVRNIQYF. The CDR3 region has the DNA TGCAGTTATGCGGTCAGAAACATTCAGTACTTC.